Included here is one T cell receptor (beta chain) sequence, with context. This clone's antigen is unknown. No per-base quality is available; no much larger clone lies one base away. The CDR3 sequence holds 15 residues, the cysteine and phenylalanine included. The retained sequence is limited to the CDR3, 45 bases, with the frame set at the first base. For CDR1 and CDR2, the germline V gene lists SGHDT and YYEEEE. V and J lose 0 bases and 4 bases, and a span of 13 bases separates them. The twin pairs came from the European Cystic Fibrosis Twin and Sibling Study Cohort, a cohort that recruited patients from 150 to 200 CF clinics across 14 European countries. Zygosity and CFTR genotype were confirmed in-house, and zygosity was tested by multiplex PCR of nine short tandem repeat loci. Peripheral blood was taken from each twin, and clinical parameters were recorded on the day of blood sampling. Phenol/chloroform extraction was used to isolate genomic DNA from peripheral blood cells, and the DNA was then kept in TE buffer at 4 degrees C.

This specimen comes from a study of monozygotic twins with cystic fibrosis (dated by TCRdb to the early 2020s). Regarding the study in general: Around 3.3 micrograms of fragmented DNA went through around 15 PCR cycles to produce barcoded libraries. The study compared TCR beta repertoires within and between 16 monozygotic twin pairs with cystic fibrosis to assess genetic influence on V and J gene usage. Ten female and six male twin pairs, aged about 2.0 to 36.4 years (median around 10 years) and mostly children and adolescents, were included in the cohort. Twins were ranked among about 990 cohort participants for weight-for-height and FEVPerc (FEV1 disease centile) on the day of blood sampling. Data for three of the twin pairs had previously been reported in another context. The study at large found these results: The greatest similarity to the co-twin was observed for V gene usage in 13 of 16 pairs and for J usage in 8 of 16 pairs, which suggested genetic constraints. Monozygotic CF twin pairs shared significantly more nucleotide-identical clonotypes within each pair than unrelated CF individuals shared with one another (P = 0.000026, Mann-Whitney). Simpson clonality was generally low (median approximately 0.0097), which suggests a naive-dominated repertoire, and clonality was higher in the most severely affected patients. The cohort was small, and no association was found between shared CDR3 numbers and age, concordance or disease severity.

TCR beta CDR3 regions were amplified by multiplex PCR using the immunoSEQ immune profiling system, following the manufacturer's instructions. An Illumina NextSeq system was used for sequencing. The original pipeline was this. Sequence data were processed on the immunoSEQ Analyzer platform, and clonality was computed as the square root of Simpson's index of productive rearrangements. V and J usage similarity was measured by Jensen-Shannon distance, and CDR3 generation probabilities were computed with OLGA. The researchers looked up shared CDR3 sequences in the immuneACCESS database (August 2020) and in VDJdb (December 2020). This is the immuneACCESS table as TCRdb keeps it, with only in-frame sequences that have V and J called. A part of the clones is gone; compared with another copy, unresolved V genes explain less than half, and the rest is unexplained. V, J and clone size reflect that table, while D and trimming were determined from the DNA. The sample data list about 36,000 clones, and about 87% of these were observed just once. The top ten constitute roughly 1.5% of the sample.

The source is a girl aged 2 to 9 with cystic fibrosis. The source material was blood. Recombination joined TRBV5-6 with TRBJ1-2; 5 matching bases give a weak D call of TRBD1. The sequenced DNA: TGTGCCAGCAGCTTGGCCCGGGGTGGGGGCTATGGCTACACCTTC. Translated, this is CASSLARGGGYGYTF.